This T cell receptor (beta chain) was captured in a study of shared clonotypes between healthy human individuals (TCRdb year 2020). Concerning the study at large: The cohort comprised two women and a few men aged 18 to 49 years. Per donor, three plates each were used for CD4 naive and CD4 memory, two for CD8 naive, and one for CD8 memory. To estimate repertoire size and how much clonotypes are shared between individuals, the study performed deep sequencing of blood TCR repertoires from 4 to 6 healthy adults. To increase sequencing depth and limit assay-specific biases, different laboratories used diverse techniques to prepare libraries and sequence TCR repertoires. Leukapheresis yielded between about 0.85 and 10 billion PBMCs per donor. Overall results and qualifications from the work: Because the study included a small number of donors, the genetic and exposure-history diversity represented was limited. Sampling was restricted to blood, and TCR repertoires in tissue are likely to differ from TCR repertoires in blood. Clonotypes shared by all four sorted-subset donors showed higher generation probabilities than non-shared clonotypes. Larger estimated clonotype richness was generally found for naive subsets than for memory subsets. Incomplete sequencing was indicated by rarefaction of sorted-subset datasets, despite the large sequencing depth. Pairwise subsampling led to the expectation that sequencing depth would affect the degree of clonotype sharing among donors. Roughly 5% of naive CD4, around 3.5% of naive CD8, 2.3% of memory CD4, and less than 0.45% of memory CD8 clonotypes were shared across several donors.

This clone was counted between two and nine times. Its binding antigen is unknown. No base-level quality is on record; no much larger clone is a single base apart. Within the sample, other DNA sequences also encode this same CDR3. TCR CDR3 regions were amplified from genomic DNA by multiplex PCR using the deep immunoSEQ assay. Extracted genomic DNA from each cell subset was spread evenly across all wells of several immunoSEQ 96-well plates, with each plate serving as a replicate. Each replicate PCR for sorted subsets received about 210 ng genomic DNA, equal to about 30,000 T cell genomes. Purified libraries were quantified with a Qubit 3.0 fluorometer, sized on a Bioanalyzer 2100, and re-quantified with the KAPA Library Quantification kit. A separate single-read 150-cycle Illumina NextSeq 550 flow cell was used to sequence each immunoSEQ 96-well plate. The authors' analysis ran thus. The immunoSEQ output contained only junctional sequences without quality scores, so filtering could not match that applied to full-length reads. Sequences were annotated with PyIR, a Python wrapper for IgBLAST v1.9, and V/J genes and CDR3 were assigned using IMGT germline references. Reads with weak V/J assignments (E-value above 1e-6), missing CDR3, stop codons, out-of-frame junctions, or ambiguous translated residues were removed. V3J clonotypes were defined by identical inferred V gene, J gene, and CDR3 amino acid sequence. Percentage overlap between repertoires was calculated by dividing the number of shared unique clonotypes by the size of the smaller repertoire. RTK rarefaction, the Chao1 estimator, and Recon v2.1 estimates of unobserved clonotypes were used to assess repertoire richness. For all TCRbeta clonotypes obtained by the gDNA method from four donors, generation probabilities were computed with OLGA. TCRdb obtained this table from immuneACCESS and retained in-frame rearrangements with V and J assigned. These tables miss some clones; where compared with another copy, unresolved V genes account for less than half of the shortfall, and the remainder is unexplained. The V and J calls and the clone size are those of that table, but D and trimming were determined from the DNA. Across this sample there are roughly 2.6 million clones, with more than 90% seen only once. The ten biggest clones cover around 0.14% of the sample.

Counted from cysteine to phenylalanine, this CDR3 has 13 amino acids. CDR3 DNA is the only sequence kept; it has 39 bases, read in frame from the first base. CDR1 and CDR2 were assigned from the germline V gene as KGHSH and LQKENI. V gives up 0 bases and J gives up 4 bases, and the segment between their germline ends measures 6 bases. The donors were healthy, HIV-negative adults with no recently reported acute infections or vaccinations. Only Caucasian adults living in Nashville, Tennessee, USA were represented among the donors. CD4+ T cells were enriched by magnetic negative selection, after which naive cells were positively selected on CD45RA and the negative fraction was taken as the memory subset. Blood was collected by leukapheresis, and PBMCs were isolated by Ficoll-Histopaque density gradient centrifugation and then cryopreserved in liquid nitrogen vapor phase. Purity and quantity of every magnetically sorted T cell population were checked by analytical flow cytometry. From each sorted fraction, genomic DNA was isolated and quantified by UV absorbance on a Nanodrop 2000c.

Sequenced sample: naive CD4+ T cells sorted from blood. The cell subset or site label here, explained by the study, means: CD45RA+ positively selected. This clonotype was sampled from a man between 18 and 29 years old in good health. This sequence uses TRBV18 and TRBJ1-1, with the D gene too uncertain to name. At the DNA level, the sequence is TGTGCCAGCTCACCACCTGTGGGCACTGAAGCTTTCTTT. This codes for CASSPPVGTEAFF. When the CDR3 is completed using the reference TRBV18 and TRBJ1-1 genes on either side, the full variable domain is NAGVMQNPRHLVRRRGQEARLRCSPMKGHSHVYWYRQLPEEGLKFMVYLQKENIIDESGMPKERFSAEFPKEGPSILRIQQVVRGDSAAYFCASSPPVGTEAFFGQGTRLTVV.